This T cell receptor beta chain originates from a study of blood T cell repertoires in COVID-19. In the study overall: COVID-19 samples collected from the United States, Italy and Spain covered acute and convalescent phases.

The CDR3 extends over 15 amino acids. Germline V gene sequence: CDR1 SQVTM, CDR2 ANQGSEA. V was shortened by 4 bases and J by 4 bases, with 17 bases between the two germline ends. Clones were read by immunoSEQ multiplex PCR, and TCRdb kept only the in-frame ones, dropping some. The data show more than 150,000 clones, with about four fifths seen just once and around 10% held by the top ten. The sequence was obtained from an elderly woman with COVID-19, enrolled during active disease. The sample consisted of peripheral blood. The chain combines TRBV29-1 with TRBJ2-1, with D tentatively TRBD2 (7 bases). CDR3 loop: CSVVLQGGAYNEQFF. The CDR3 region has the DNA TGCAGCGTTGTCCTACAGGGAGGGGCTTACAATGAGCAGTTCTTC.